The rows below give T cell receptor beta chains drawn from one sample of a study of CD8 T cells in Susac syndrome. MiXCR, applied by TCRdb to the immunoSEQ multiplex PCR reads, yields one record per CDR3 protein. The table lists 150,000 to 200,000 distinct CDR3 sequences, 93% of them singletons. The sample consisted of CD4+ T cells from PBMCs. The receptors originated from a human donor in good health. The CDR3 runs from the conserved cysteine through the conserved F or W. D genes are given only for firm matches. Rows may omit the clone size; those that give it use once, few, many or a size class.

. TRBD1 TRBJ1-5 TRBV20-1 TGCAGTGCACGGGACAGGTATCAGCCCCAGCATTTT CSARDRYQPQHF
once . TRBJ1-6 TRBV12-3/TRBV12-4 TGTGGATCGAGGCAGGGGAATTCACCCCTCCACTTT CGSRQGNSPLHF
. . TRBJ2-5 TRBV2 TGTGCCAGCAGTGAAGCGCTTGGGGAGACCCAGTACTTC CASSEALGETQYF
once . TRBJ1-2 TRBV6-6 TGTGCCAGCAGTTACGAAGGCAGGAGTGTCTATGGCTACACCTTC CASSYEGRSVYGYTF
. TRBD1 TRBJ2-1 TRBV5-4 TGTGCCAGCAGCACGGGGGGACAGGGGTACAATGAGCAGTTCTTC CASSTGGQGYNEQFF
. . TRBJ2-1 TRBV7-8 TGTGCCAGCAGCGCCCTCCCATCCTACAATGAGCAGTTCTTC CASSALPSYNEQFF
. . TRBJ2-7 TRBV5-1 TGCGCCAGCAGCTTGGATGCCTCCTACGAGCAGTACTTC CASSLDASYEQYF
. . TRBJ2-7 TRBV18 TGTGCCAGCTCCTTCGGAAAACGGACCGGGGAGCAGTACTTC CASSFGKRTGEQYF
. TRBD1 TRBJ2-5 TRBV4-1 TGCGCCAGCAGCCAAGTCTGGGGGGAACAGGGGGTAGATGAGACCCAGTACTTC CASSQVWGEQGVDETQYF
. . TRBJ2-2 TRBV11-1 TGTGCCAGCAGCCGACTAGGCATCGGCGGGGAGCTGTTTTTT CASSRLGIGGELFF
. TRBD1 TRBJ2-1 TRBV9 TGTGCCAGCAGCAGGGACAGGGGGCTCTGGAATGAGCAGTTCTTC CASSRDRGLWNEQFF
. . TRBJ2-3 TRBV28 TGTGCCAGCAGTTCTCCAAGCACAGATACGCAGTATTTT CASSSPSTDTQYF
. TRBD1 TRBJ1-1 TRBV4-1 TGCGCCAGCAGCCAAGCTAACAGGGGCCTGAACACTGAAGCTTTCTTT CASSQANRGLNTEAFF
. . TRBJ2-2 TRBV24-1 TGTGCCACCAGTGATGGCCGGTGGCCCGGGGAGCTGTTTTTT CATSDGRWPGELFF
. TRBD1 TRBJ1-2 TRBV20-1 TGCAGTGCTAGAGATGCGAAGACAGGGGCACATGGCTACACCTTC CSARDAKTGAHGYTF
once . TRBJ1-1 TRBV12-5 TGTGCTAGTGGCGAGCAGGGTTCTGAAGCTTTCTTT CASGEQGSEAFF
. TRBD1 TRBJ2-7 TRBV5-6 TGTGCCAGCAGCTTGGGTACAGGGACAGGGGGTTACGAGCAGTACTTC CASSLGTGTGGYEQYF
. . TRBJ2-7 TRBV6-1 TGTGCCAGCAGTGAAAATAGGCAGCACCACTACGAGCAGTACTTC CASSENRQHHYEQYF
. . TRBJ1-2 TRBV10-1 TGCGCCAGCAGCAACTCTTTGGAGTATGGCTACACCTTC CASSNSLEYGYTF
. TRBD1 TRBJ1-1 TRBV29-1 TGCAGCGTTTACCAGGACAGGAGCACCCTTGAAGCTTTCTTT CSVYQDRSTLEAFF
. . TRBJ1-2 TRBV12-3/TRBV12-4 TGTGCCAGCAGTTTGTCGAACAGAGCTATTGGCTACACCTTC CASSLSNRAIGYTF
. TRBD2 TRBJ2-7 TRBV7-2 TGTGCCAGCAGCTCCCGCGGGGGTTACGAGCAGTACTTC CASSSRGGYEQYF
. TRBD1 TRBJ2-7 TRBV6-5 TGTGCCAGCAGTTACTCGACCCCCGACAGGGGGTACGAGCAGTACTTC CASSYSTPDRGYEQYF
. . TRBJ1-1 TRBV20-1 TGCAGTGCTAGAAGGCAGGGGTTGCCCACTGAAGCTTTCTTT CSARRQGLPTEAFF
. . TRBJ2-1 TRBV20-1 TGCAGTGCTAGAGGGGTACAGGGTCAGCAGTTCTTC CSARGVQGQQFF
. . TRBJ2-2 TRBV23-1 TGCGCCAGCAGTCAATCAGAGGGGAGAATCGGGGAGCTGTTTTTT CASSQSEGRIGELFF
. TRBD1 TRBJ2-5 TRBV9 TGTGCCAGCAGCGGGACAGGGTTTGTGGAGACCCAGTACTTC CASSGTGFVETQYF
. TRBD2 TRBJ2-7 TRBV9 TGTGCCAGCAGCGAGGGACTAGCGGGCTACGAGCAGTACTTC CASSEGLAGYEQYF
. TRBD1 TRBJ2-2 TRBV5-1 TGCGCCAGCAGCTTGCAGCCCGCTGGGACAGGCTACAGGACCGGGGAGCTGTTTTTT CASSLQPAGTGYRTGELFF
. . TRBJ2-7 TRBV21-1 TGTGCCAGCCTACCGGGACAGGGAAGAGCTTGTGTGGGGCAGTACTTC CASLPGQGRACVGQYF
. TRBD1 TRBJ1-5 TRBV20-1 TGCAGTGCGAAGGGACAGGGGATCGGCAATCAGCCCCAGCATTTT CSAKGQGIGNQPQHF
. . TRBJ1-4 TRBV7-2 TGTGCCAGCAGCATCGACAGAGGCGATGAAAAACTGTTTTTT CASSIDRGDEKLFF
. . TRBJ1-5 TRBV20-1 TGCAGTGCTACCTCTGGACAGCGCAATCAGCCCCAGCATTTT CSATSGQRNQPQHF